This passage covers 32 T cell receptor beta chains from one sample sequenced in a study of blood T cell repertoires in COVID-19. The method was immunoSEQ multiplex PCR; TCRdb's version includes in-frame clones alone and lacks a portion of them. The sample consists of around 68,000 clones, approximately 79% of them appearing once. Material: peripheral blood. Source of these receptors: a woman between 50 and 59 years old with acute or convalescent COVID-19.

CDR3 in DNA: TGTGCCAGCACTCCAGGTGGGGCTGGGGCCGGGGAGCTGTTTTTT. Its protein is CASTPGGAGAGELFF. V usage is TRBV2 and J usage is TRBJ2-2, with D maybe TRBD1 (5 bases). There are 15 residues in the CDR3. Germline loops: CDR1 SNHLY, CDR2 FYNNEI. Trimming stripped 7 bases from V and 6 bases from J, with 18 bases between.

The chain has TRBV11-2 and TRBJ2-3; TRBD1 matches at 7 bases. CDR1 is SGHAT and CDR2 is FQNNGV in the germline V gene. The CDR3 runs to 15 residues. V lost 4 bases, J lost 4 bases, and 8 bases stayed unmatched. The CDR3 protein is CASSSGYRGADTQYF. The DNA of the CDR3 is TGTGCCAGCAGCTCGGGCTACAGGGGAGCAGATACGCAGTATTTT.

The V call is TRBV11-1, the J call TRBJ2-5; maybe TRBD1 (6 bases). Germline loops: CDR1 SGHAT, CDR2 FQDESV (reference sequence). The V end lost 5 bases, the J end lost 5 bases, and 15 bases lay between the germline ends. The CDR3 has 14 amino acids. The CDR3 DNA reads as TGTGCCAGCAGCCTTGGACAGCTGGCGGAGACCCAGTACTTC. Its translation is CASSLGQLAETQYF.

A word on this clone: Mismatch with germline at one junction end may stem from a read error. V and J are TRBV5-1 and TRBJ2-5, with TRBD1 matching over 8 bases. The CDR3 consists of 15 residues. CDR1 and CDR2 from the germline V gene are SGHRS and YFSETQ. CDR3 DNA sequence: TGCGCCAGCAGCTTGGCCGGACAGGGTCAAGAGGCCCAGTACTTC. This encodes CASSLAGQGQEAQYF.

V is TRBV18 and J is TRBJ2-2, with D possibly being TRBD2 (6 bases). CDR1 KGHSH and CDR2 LQKENI come from the germline V gene. The CDR3 totals 18 residues. V was clipped by 0 bases and J by 0 bases, with 14 bases between them. The CDR3 DNA follows: TGTGCCAGCTCACCACCGGAGGGGCGTAGGCCGAACACCGGGGAGCTGTTTTTT. Translating gives CASSPPEGRRPNTGELFF.

The chain is built from TRBV2 and TRBJ2-2, with 11 bases lining up with TRBD1. The V and J ends lost 6 bases and 2 bases, in that order; junction bases with no gene match: 2. The CDR3 spans 15 residues. The V gene's germline CDR1 is SNHLY and CDR2 FYNNEI. The CDR3 spells CASSGQGANTGELFF. The CDR3 DNA follows: TGTGCCAGCAGCGGACAGGGGGCTAACACCGGGGAGCTGTTTTTT.

This clone was seen only once. This rearrangement joins TRBV3-1 (or the pseudogene TRBV3-2) to TRBJ2-1, with 12 positions matching TRBD2. There are 16 residues in the CDR3. Trimming took 3 bases from V and 9 from J; bases not matched to a gene: 9. Germline V CDR1 and CDR2: LGHDT, YNNKEL (reference sequence). CDR3 coding DNA: TGTGCCAGCAGCCACGCCGGGACTAGCGGGTCTGGTGAGCAGTTCTTC. Amino acid sequence: CASSHAGTSGSGEQFF.

This clone showed up just once. The V call is TRBV4-1, the J call TRBJ1-2; a weak D match, TRBD1 (6 bases). Deletions cut 1 base from V and 5 bases from J, with 17 bases between. Germline assignment: CDR1 MGHRA and CDR2 YSYEKL. The CDR3 consists of 16 residues. The CDR3 DNA reads TGCGCCAGCAGCCAAGTACGTGCTCGACAGGAGTATGGCTACACCTTC. Residues: CASSQVRARQEYGYTF.

In the case of this clone: The sample has other DNA sequences that encode this CDR3 too. This chain links TRBV4-2 with TRBJ2-5, with TRBD2 matching over 12 bases. The V segment lost 0 bases and the J segment 5 bases; nucleotides outside the gene matches: 7. Germline V gene data show CDR1 as LGHNA and CDR2 as YNFKEQ. The CDR3 is made up of 17 amino acids. The CDR3 DNA is TGTGCCAGCAGCCAAGATCCGTCGACTAGCGGGAGTGAGACCCAGTACTTC. This gives the protein CASSQDPSTSGSETQYF.

Of note for this clone: One end of the junction is discordant with germline, which a read error may explain. The gene calls are TRBV28 and TRBJ2-7; TRBD2 matches 10 bases. The CDR3 covers 12 residues. Germline V gives CDR1 MDHEN, CDR2 SYDVKM. The CDR3 region has the DNA TGTGCCAGCAGTTTGGCTAGCGGGAGTATAAACTTC. Its protein product is CASSLASGSINF.

The gene calls are TRBV7-8 and TRBJ2-2, with 7 bases fitting TRBD2. This CDR3 is 17 amino acids long. The ends lost 2 bases at V and 6 bases at J; junction bases unmatched: 12. In germline, CDR1 is SGHVS, CDR2 FQNEAQ. CDR3 residues: CASSLNQLRGLAGELFF. The CDR3 region has the DNA TGTGCCAGCAGCTTAAATCAGCTGCGGGGGTTAGCCGGGGAGCTGTTTTTT.

CDR3 nucleotide sequence: TGCGCCAGCAGTGATTTTCTAGCGGGAGTTAGATCGAGCTCCTACAATGAGCAGTTCTTC. This sequence encodes CASSDFLAGVRSSSYNEQFF. The chain has TRBV10-2 and TRBJ2-1, with 10 bases that match TRBD2. Germline assignment: CDR1 WSHSY and CDR2 SAAADI. The CDR3 loop spans 20 amino acids. V lost 3 bases and J lost 0; bases outside the gene matches: 14.

This chain uses TRBV2 with TRBJ1-1, with D perhaps matching TRBD1 (5 bases). Trimming shortened V by 6 bases and J by 5 bases, and 13 bases separated the two germline ends. Germline CDR1 reads SNHLY; CDR2 reads FYNNEI. The CDR3 covers 13 residues. In DNA, the CDR3 is TGTGCCAGCAGCGGAGGGGCTCCGACTGAAGCTTTCTTT. It specifies CASSGGAPTEAFF.

As regards this clone: The sample has other DNA sequences that encode this CDR3 too. The genes are TRBV30 and TRBJ1-1; possible D gene TRBD1, 6 bases. The CDR3 totals 13 residues. V was trimmed by 5 bases and J by 0 bases, leaving 10 bases between them. Germline V gene sequence: CDR1 GTSNPN, CDR2 SVGIG (reference sequence). The CDR3 protein is CAWSRGMNTEAFF. The CDR3, as DNA: TGTGCCTGGTCCAGGGGCATGAACACTGAAGCTTTCTTT. Drawing the rest from reference TRBV30 and TRBJ1-1, the complete variable domain is SQTIHQWPATLVQPVGSPLSLECTVEGTSNPNLYWYRQAAGRGLQLLFYSVGIGQISSEVPQNLSASRPQDRQFILSSKKLLLSDSGFYLCAWSRGMNTEAFFGQGTRLTVV.

The rearrangement joins TRBV7-6 to TRBJ2-1; 12 nucleotides match TRBD2. The germline V gene has CDR1 SGHVS and CDR2 FNYEAQ. This CDR3 contains 18 residues. Unmatched junction bases numbered 9, after V lost 4 bases and J lost 2 bases. The CDR3 bases are TGTGCCAGCAGCTCCCCCAGGACTAGCGGGGAGGCCTACAATGAGCAGTTCTTC. This codes for CASSSPRTSGEAYNEQFF.

This rearrangement joins TRBV9 to TRBJ2-1; TRBD1 matches 10 bases. The CDR3 is made up of 15 amino acids. Germline-derived CDR1 and CDR2 are SGDLS and YYNGEE. With V trimmed by 4 bases and J by 8 bases, 9 bases remained unmatched. The chain's CDR3 is CASSLRGTGADEQFF. CDR3 DNA sequence: TGTGCCAGCAGCTTGCGAGGGACAGGGGCTGATGAGCAGTTCTTC.

This clone is a singleton in its sample. The rearrangement links TRBV14 to TRBJ1-1, with 8 nucleotides matching TRBD1. This CDR3 region has 14 residues. V lost 2 bases, J lost 6 bases, and 5 bases stayed unmatched. In germline, CDR1 is SGHDN, CDR2 FVKESK. The CDR3 protein is CASSQLTGEAEAFF. DNA of the CDR3: TGTGCCAGCAGCCAACTGACAGGGGAGGCTGAAGCTTTCTTT.

In nucleotides, the CDR3 is TGTGCCAGCAGCCAATTCGGGGGACTAGCGGGAGGGGAGCTGTTTTTT. Amino acids: CASSQFGGLAGGELFF. The chain couples TRBV3-1 (or the pseudogene TRBV3-2) to TRBJ2-2, with TRBD2 matching 13 bases. V gave up 2 bases and J gave up 8 bases; unmatched junction bases: 5. Germline V gives CDR1 LGHDT, CDR2 YNNKEL (reference sequence). The CDR3 has 16 amino acids.

This clone was observed once. The chain has TRBV7-9 and TRBJ1-3, with a weak D call TRBD1 (5 bases). Germline V gene lookup returns CDR1 SEHNR and CDR2 FQNEAQ (reference sequence). The CDR3 consists of 15 residues. V was pared by 5 bases and J by 2 bases, with 13 bases between. In DNA form, the CDR3 reads TGTGCCAGCAGCCAAGTGGGGGGACCTGGAAACACCATATATTTT. The encoded protein is CASSQVGGPGNTIYF.

This sequence joins TRBV10-3 and TRBJ2-5; 7 nucleotides line up with TRBD2. Germline assignment: CDR1 ENHRY and CDR2 SYGVKD. This CDR3 region has 15 residues. V was pared by 4 bases and J by 3 bases, with 8 bases of the junction left unmatched. CDR3 nucleotides: TGTGCCATCAGTGGGGGAGGGGATGAGAAAGAGACCCAGTACTTC. Amino acid sequence: CAISGGGDEKETQYF.

The chain joins TRBV7-9 to TRBJ1-6, with D tentatively TRBD1 (6 bases). The CDR3 consists of 13 residues. Per the germline V gene, CDR1 is SEHNR and CDR2 is FQNEAQ (reference sequence). Trimming stripped 4 bases from V and 6 bases from J, with 7 bases between. The CDR3: CASSSQGNSPLHF. For the CDR3, the DNA is TGTGCCAGCAGCTCACAGGGTAATTCACCCCTCCACTTT.

This clone was recorded only once. The V and J genes are TRBV4-2 and TRBJ2-3; D possibly corresponds to TRBD2 (5 bases). Trimming left V 0 bases short and J 3 bases short, with 10 bases between. The length of the CDR3 is 15 residues. The V gene's germline CDR1 is LGHNA and CDR2 YNFKEQ. CDR3 residues: CASSQEERGTDTQYF. The CDR3 DNA sequence: TGTGCCAGCAGCCAAGAAGAACGAGGGACAGATACGCAGTATTTT.

This clone has more than one count but fewer than ten. The chain is built from TRBV7-9 and TRBJ2-5, with 9 nucleotides matching TRBD1. After removal of 5 bases from V and 2 bases from J, the junction contained 9 bases not matched to a gene. The CDR3 has 16 amino acids. Per the germline V gene, CDR1 is SEHNR and CDR2 is FQNEAQ (reference sequence). The CDR3 protein is CASSVHRGLTQETQYF. The CDR3 DNA is TGTGCCAGCAGCGTCCACAGGGGGCTCACTCAAGAGACCCAGTACTTC.

This clone came up once. The chain links TRBV6-5 to TRBJ2-7; 11 bases fit TRBD2. The CDR3 consists of 16 residues. Germline trimming cut 4 bases from V and 3 bases from J; bases unmatched to any gene: 8. Germline values: CDR1 MNHEY, CDR2 SVGAGI. As DNA, the CDR3 is TGTGCCAGCAGTTCTAGCGGGAGGCTCGGCCGCTACGAGCAGTACTTC. Protein product: CASSSSGRLGRYEQYF.

This chain uses TRBV11-2 with TRBJ1-3; D might be TRBD1 (5 bases). In germline, CDR1 is SGHAT, CDR2 FQNNGV. V lost 5 bases to trimming and J lost 4 bases, with 15 bases between them. CDR3 length: 15 amino acids. The DNA for the CDR3 is TGTGCCAGCAGCCCCGCAGGGTCTGGCGGAAACACCATATATTTT. This sequence encodes CASSPAGSGGNTIYF.

The gene calls are TRBV9 and TRBJ2-7; possible D gene TRBD2, 7 bases. This CDR3 region has 13 residues. Germline V CDR1 and CDR2: SGDLS, YYNGEE. The ends were cut back, 0 bases at V and 5 bases at J, with 9 bases in the middle. In DNA form, the CDR3 reads TGTGCCAGCAGCGTAGGCGGGGGCGACGAGCAGTACTTC. Translation: CASSVGGGDEQYF.

This chain links TRBV18 with TRBJ1-1; D is unresolved. The CDR3 is 13 amino acids. V dropped 3 bases and J dropped 4 bases, with 9 bases sitting between them. CDR1 and CDR2 (germline): KGHSH, LQKENI. The CDR3 nucleotides are TGTGCCAGCTCACCTGTCGGTTCCACTGAAGCTTTCTTT. This codes for CASSPVGSTEAFF. The whole variable domain, remainder taken from reference TRBV18 and TRBJ1-1, is NAGVMQNPRHLVRRRGQEARLRCSPMKGHSHVYWYRQLPEEGLKFMVYLQKENIIDESGMPKERFSAEFPKEGPSILRIQQVVRGDSAAYFCASSPVGSTEAFFGQGTRLTVV.

The V call is TRBV10-3, the J call TRBJ1-2, with D perhaps TRBD1 (6 bases). Germline values: CDR1 ENHRY, CDR2 SYGVKD. CDR3 length: 14 residues. V shed 7 bases and J shed 0 bases, with 12 bases lying between them. This CDR3 is CAITEDRSNYGYTF. CDR3 coding DNA: TGTGCCATCACCGAGGACAGATCTAACTATGGCTACACCTTC.

J is TRBJ1-3 and V is TRBV11-2; TRBD1 aligns across 7 bases. Germline values: CDR1 SGHAT, CDR2 FQNNGV. After removal of 0 bases from V and 6 bases from J, the junction contained 2 bases not matched to a gene. The CDR3 extends over 14 amino acids. This CDR3 reads CASSLDGTANTIYF. Written as DNA, the CDR3 is TGTGCCAGCAGCTTAGATGGGACAGCAAACACCATATATTTT.

V usage is TRBV6-2 or TRBV6-3 and J usage is TRBJ1-5; 8 nucleotides match TRBD1. Germline V lookup: CDR1 MNHEY, CDR2 SVGEGT. V gave up 6 bases and J gave up 2 bases; unmatched junction bases: 6. This CDR3 is built from 15 residues. The CDR3 here is CASSRGRDGNQPQHF. As DNA, the CDR3 is TGTGCCAGCAGCAGGGGGCGGGATGGCAATCAGCCCCAGCATTTT.

The chain couples TRBV10-3 to TRBJ2-7; 8 positions agree with TRBD1. Germline-derived CDR1 and CDR2 are ENHRY and SYGVKD. V gave up 6 bases and J gave up 4 bases; unmatched junction bases: 5. The CDR3 consists of 13 residues. The CDR3 DNA reads as TGTGCCATCAGGGACAGGGAGCTATACGAGCAGTACTTC. Protein sequence: CAIRDRELYEQYF.

The V and J genes are TRBV7-9 and TRBJ2-3, with 10 bases that match TRBD2. This CDR3 has 16 amino acids. The germline CDR1 and CDR2 sequences are SEHNR and FQNEAQ (reference sequence). The trim removed 2 bases at V and 2 bases at J, leaving 4 bases unmatched. The CDR3: CASSLSTSGDTDTQYF. The CDR3 DNA is TGTGCCAGCAGCTTATCTACTAGCGGGGACACAGATACGCAGTATTTT.